This TCR beta chain was documented in a study of T cell responses to AZD1222 COVID-19 vaccine (dated by TCRdb to the early 2020s). Some background on the complete study: AZD1222 recipients given second doses at about 4 weeks or at about 12 weeks were pooled, since spike-specific TCR depth and breadth were not found to differ between the two schedules. Enrollment into the trials was organized by age into subgroups of 18-55, 56-69 and 70-plus years, and those subgroups contained roughly 140, 27 and 60 TCR-sequenced participants, respectively. A total of approximately 250 trial participants underwent TCR sequencing, of whom 207 had received two doses of AZD1222 and some 25 had received two doses of the MenACWY control vaccine.

The CDR3 regions of human TCRbeta chains were analyzed by immunosequencing. The authors' analysis ran thus. TCRs in the repertoires were compared against a reference library of SARS-CoV-2-specific TCRs that had been generated with the MIRA antigen-specificity platform. Breadth was defined as the fraction of unique TCRs that were SARS-CoV-2-associated. Depth was defined as the fraction of total T cells that were SARS-CoV-2-associated. Each spike-specific TCR was assigned to its reactive spike region and to a CD4 or CD8 class using the MIRA data. Log10-transformed breadth and depth values were compared by one-way ANOVA with Sidak's multiple comparisons tests. The clones in this table, taken by TCRdb from immuneACCESS, are in-frame only. Not every clone is retained; where verified, under half of the shortfall comes from an unresolved V gene, and the cause of the rest is unknown. V, J and clone size were drawn from that table, and D and trimming were deduced from the DNA. In this sample the table shows roughly 150,000 clones, 90% of which occur a single time. The ten most abundant clones make up about 2% of the sample.

Results the study describes overall, beyond this receptor: Because no samples from the day 14 peak response were available, repertoires could be characterized only after the peak T cell response. Most participants were white British and females outnumbered males, and the authors suggested that clonal diversity may have been underestimated. CD4 TCRs associated with the vaccine covered the entire spike protein, and the dominant responses were in regions 160-218 and 743-854. Spike-specific TCR breadth and depth rose significantly after two AZD1222 doses compared with day 0 and with MenACWY recipients. The 56-69-year group was small, and its depth increase did not reach significance, likely because of low power. Nearly half of unique spike-specific TCRs reportedly recognized epitopes outside regions mutated in the B.1.351 and B.1.1.7 variants. Conclusions about previously exposed vaccinees are limited because only a handful of AZD1222 recipients were SARS-CoV-2 seropositive at baseline.

This clone appeared once. Its antigen is currently not known. Base qualities are not recorded, but no much larger clone differs from it by a single base. Sample time point, as interpreted from the label and publication: baseline before first vaccination. Vaccinee samples were obtained from the UK trials COV001 and COV002, which included a single-blind randomized controlled phase 2/3 trial of AZD1222 (ChAdOx1 nCoV-19) in healthy adults. For TCRbeta chain sequencing, PBMC samples from trial participants were taken at day 0 and at day 28 after the second dose. This TCR derives from an adult in good health. The sequencing here drew on peripheral blood, taken on day 0 of AZD1222 vaccination.

The CDR3 here reads CASSVGGLAGGYNEQFF. The nucleotide sequence is given as TGTGCCAGCAGCGTAGGTGGACTAGCGGGAGGATACAATGAGCAGTTCTTC. The rearranged segments are TRBV9 and TRBJ2-1; TRBD2 agrees with 14 junctional bases. The germline V gene supplies CDR1 SGDLS and CDR2 YYNGEE. The germline V and J ends show losses of 0 bases and 4 bases respectively, and no gene match explains 3 bases of the junction. The CDR3 has 17 amino acids, counting the end cysteine and phenylalanine. CDR3 DNA only is kept here, 51 bases in frame from base 1.